Below, 32 T cell receptor beta chains from the same sample are listed, as sequenced in a study of technical replicates of blood from a few donors (dated by TCRdb to about 2017). Library creation used the immunoSEQ multiplex PCR assay. Entries here come from immuneACCESS through TCRdb and include only in-frame sequences with V and J called. Some clones fail to appear in such tables; in the studies checked, an unresolved V gene covers under half of the shortfall, and the cause of the remainder is unknown. Here the sample has tens of thousands of clones; 85% to 95% occur a single time. Roughly 0.24% of the sample is in the top ten clones. The material sequenced was T cells isolated from PBMCs. The receptor set was obtained from a human donor in good health.

The rearrangement uses TRBV27 and TRBJ2-1; 7 nucleotides line up with TRBD2. CDR1 MNHEY and CDR2 SMNVEV come from the germline V gene (reference sequence). With V trimmed by 5 bases and J by 0 bases, 7 bases remained unmatched. This CDR3 has 16 residues. The chain's CDR3 is CASSNRTGGSYNEQFF. CDR3 bases: TGTGCCAGCAGTAACCGTACGGGAGGCTCCTACAATGAGCAGTTCTTC.

The chain links TRBV7-9 to TRBJ2-1; D may be TRBD2 (6 bases). CDR1 and CDR2 from the germline V gene are SEHNR and FQNEAQ (reference sequence). The CDR3 loop spans 16 amino acids. Trimming shortened V by 5 bases and J by 5 bases, and 19 bases separated the two germline ends. The chain's CDR3 is CASSPIPGTPNNEQFF. The CDR3 DNA sequence: TGTGCCAGCAGCCCTATACCCGGGACTCCCAACAATGAGCAGTTCTTC.

This clone appeared a single time. V usage is TRBV7-3 and J usage is TRBJ1-2, with D possibly being TRBD1 (6 bases). Germline lookup yields CDR1 SGHTA and CDR2 FQGTGA. Trimming pared 2 bases from V and 1 base from J, leaving 14 bases between. The CDR3 spans 16 residues. CDR3 in amino acids: CASSLGGGKFNYGYTF. CDR3 nucleotides: TGTGCCAGCAGCTTAGGGGGGGGCAAATTTAACTATGGCTACACCTTC.

In this sample, this clone turned up once. The J gene is TRBJ1-1, the V gene TRBV6-6, with 7 bases fitting TRBD1. The CDR3 contains 14 residues. CDR1 and CDR2 from the germline V gene are MNHNY and SVGAGI (reference sequence). The J segment lost 3 bases and the V segment lost 8 bases, leaving 9 bases of the junction unmatched. The CDR3 region has the DNA TGTGCCAGCGGTGGGGACAGCAAGTACACTGAAGCTTTCTTT. This codes for CASGGDSKYTEAFF.

The chain recombines TRBV6-5 with TRBJ2-3, with a tentative D call TRBD1 (6 bases). In germline, CDR1 is MNHEY, CDR2 SVGAGI. The CDR3 totals 15 residues. The V gene lost 6 bases and the J gene lost 3 bases, with 16 bases spanning the gap. The CDR3 reads CASRGGGLRTDTQYF. The CDR3 DNA sequence: TGTGCCAGCAGGGGTGGGGGCCTCAGGACAGATACGCAGTATTTT.

This clone was recorded only once. The rearrangement uses TRBV2 and TRBJ2-2; a possible D gene is TRBD2 (6 bases). V was shortened by 5 bases and J by 0 bases, with 25 bases between the two germline ends. The germline V gene encodes CDR1 SNHLY and CDR2 FYNNEI. The CDR3 is 20 residues long. As DNA, the CDR3 is TGTGCCAGCAGTAAGAGAGCGTGGAGGGATTTTTACGCGAACACCGGGGAGCTGTTTTTT. This encodes CASSKRAWRDFYANTGELFF.

CDR3 bases: TGCGCCAGCAGCTCGACAGGGAACTATGGCTACACCTTC. It codes for CASSSTGNYGYTF. The V gene is TRBV5-1, the J gene TRBJ1-2; 7 bases fit TRBD1. Germline V gene sequence: CDR1 SGHRS, CDR2 YFSETQ. V gave up 3 bases and J gave up 2 bases; unmatched junction bases: 1. The CDR3 contains 13 residues.

In DNA form, the CDR3 reads TGTGCCGGGTCGGGACAGGACACCGGGGAGCTGTTTTTT. Translation gives CAGSGQDTGELFF. The V gene is TRBV27, the J gene TRBJ2-2, with 8 bases identical to TRBD1. The germline CDR1 and CDR2 sequences are MNHEY and SMNVEV (reference sequence). This CDR3 spans 13 amino acids. V gave up 11 bases and J gave up 3 bases; unmatched junction bases: 5.

For the CDR3, the DNA is TGTGCCAGCAGCTCCATAGCGGGTAGCTCCTACGAGCAGTACTTC. This sequence encodes CASSSIAGSSYEQYF. This chain joins TRBV11-2 and TRBJ2-7; TRBD2 matches 7 bases. Germline assignment: CDR1 SGHAT and CDR2 FQNNGV. This CDR3 region has 15 residues. J was trimmed by 0 bases and V by 4 bases; bases with no gene match: 6. Complete variable domain (other parts from reference TRBV11-2 and TRBJ2-7): EAGVAQSPRYKIIEKRQSVAFWCNPISGHATLYWYQQILGQGPKLLIQFQNNGVVDDSQLPKDRFSAERLKGVDSTLKIQPAKLEDSAVYLCASSSIAGSSYEQYFGPGTRLTVT.

The chain recombines TRBV5-1 with TRBJ2-4, with 9 bases matching TRBD1. The germline V gene encodes CDR1 SGHRS and CDR2 YFSETQ. V dropped 0 bases and J dropped 8; count of bases not matched to a gene: 6. This CDR3 contains 15 residues. The CDR3 spells CASSLGGQGIHIQYF. CDR3 DNA sequence: TGCGCCAGCAGCTTGGGGGGACAGGGTATCCACATTCAGTACTTC.

The CDR3 sequence is CASSVVGSSYNEQFF. The CDR3 DNA follows: TGTGCCAGCAGCGTAGTGGGCAGCTCCTACAATGAGCAGTTCTTC. The chain recombines TRBV9 with TRBJ2-1; D gene unclear. This CDR3 has 15 amino acids. Trimming pared 0 bases from V and 0 bases from J, leaving 7 bases between. Germline V lookup: CDR1 SGDLS, CDR2 YYNGEE.

This clone was observed once. The chain couples TRBV2 to TRBJ1-5; 8 bases align to TRBD1. The germline CDR1 and CDR2 sequences are SNHLY and FYNNEI. The V gene end was trimmed by 5 bases and the J gene end by 6 bases; junction bases not matched to a gene: 6. The CDR3 extends over 14 amino acids. Written as DNA, the CDR3 is TGTGCCAGCAGTTATCAGGGGGCAGGTCAGCCCCAGCATTTT. It translates to CASSYQGAGQPQHF. The full variable domain, rest sourced from reference TRBV2 and TRBJ1-5, is EPEVTQTPSHQVTQMGQEVILRCVPISNHLYFYWYRQILGQKVEFLVSFYNNEISEKSEIFDDQFSVERPDGSNFTLKIRSTKLEDSAMYFCASSYQGAGQPQHFGDGTRLSIL.

The chain has TRBV4-2 and TRBJ2-1, with 13 nucleotides matching TRBD2. Germline-derived CDR1 and CDR2 are LGHNA and YNFKEQ. V shed 5 bases, J shed 7 bases, and the junction held 8 bases outside the gene matches. The CDR3 contains 16 residues. The CDR3, as DNA: TGTGCCAGCAGCTCCCGGACTAGCGGGAGAAGGAATGAGCAGTTCTTC. This sequence encodes CASSSRTSGRRNEQFF.

This clone was recorded once. This sequence joins TRBV27 and TRBJ2-7; the match to TRBD2 covers 14 bases. Per germline, CDR1 MNHEY and CDR2 SMNVEV (reference sequence). The CDR3 totals 19 residues. The V gene end was trimmed by 0 bases and the J gene end by 6 bases; junction bases not matched to a gene: 13. The CDR3 loop is CASSLSGGETSGRAREQYF. For the CDR3, the DNA is TGTGCCAGCAGTTTATCGGGGGGGGAGACTAGCGGGAGGGCGCGCGAGCAGTACTTC.

This clone occurred once. The rearrangement joins TRBV5-1 to TRBJ1-2; 7 nucleotides align to TRBD1. Trimming removed 4 bases from V and 5 bases from J; junction bases left unmatched: 5. Germline CDR1 SGHRS, CDR2 YFSETQ. This CDR3 is built from 13 residues. The CDR3 loop reads CASSAGQSYGYTF. The CDR3, as DNA: TGCGCCAGCAGCGCGGGACAGAGTTATGGCTACACCTTC.

This clone was picked up one time. This chain uses TRBV19 with TRBJ1-4, with a possible D match to TRBD1 (6 bases). This CDR3 has 15 amino acids. Germline CDR1 and CDR2: LNHDA and SQIVND (reference sequence). Trimming took 6 bases from V and 8 from J, leaving 19 bases between them. CDR3 in amino acids: CASSAQTGLGEKLFF. For the CDR3, the DNA is TGTGCCAGTAGCGCACAAACAGGGTTGGGCGAAAAACTGTTTTTT.

The V gene is TRBV5-6, the J gene TRBJ1-2; no clear D. The CDR3 is 13 amino acids. Germline V gives CDR1 SGHDT, CDR2 YYEEEE. V shed 0 bases and J shed 5 bases, with 8 bases lying between them. The CDR3 nucleotides read TGTGCCAGCAGCTTGGGGCAGCGTTATGGCTACACCTTC. It translates to CASSLGQRYGYTF. Looking up the rest from reference TRBV5-6 and TRBJ1-2 gives the full variable domain: DAGVTQSPTHLIKTRGQQVTLRCSPKSGHDTVSWYQQALGQGPQFIFQYYEEEERQRGNFPDRFSGHQFPNYSSELNVNALLLGDSALYLCASSLGQRYGYTFGSGTRLTVV.

The chain recombines TRBV6-1 with TRBJ1-2; 10 bases agree with TRBD1. V was clipped by 7 bases and J by 4 bases; unmatched bases: 6. Germline lookup yields CDR1 MNHNS and CDR2 SASEGT. The CDR3 has 14 residues. The CDR3 nucleotides read TGTGCCAGCAAAGAGGGACAGGGGACCTATGGCTACACCTTC. Its translation: CASKEGQGTYGYTF.

The gene calls are TRBV27 and TRBJ1-1; 8 positions match TRBD1. The CDR3 totals 18 residues. Germline-derived CDR1 and CDR2 are MNHEY and SMNVEV (reference sequence). Trimming removed 10 bases from V and 2 bases from J; junction bases left unmatched: 21. CDR3 region: CATQHRQGSTEGNTEAFF. CDR3 bases: TGTGCCACCCAACACCGACAGGGGTCGACAGAAGGAAACACTGAAGCTTTCTTT.

A single count supports this clone. The chain is built from TRBV21-1 and TRBJ2-1; the tabulated D call, TRBD2, remains unverified against the DNA. TRBV21-1 is noted as a pseudogene. The CDR3 totals 14 residues. CDR3 nucleotide sequence: TGTGCCAGCAGCAAAGAGACTAGTACTAATGAGCAGTTCTTC. This codes for CASSKETSTNEQFF.

The chain carries TRBV10-3 and TRBJ1-2, with 10 bases aligning to TRBD1. Germline loops: CDR1 ENHRY, CDR2 SYGVKD. The V gene end was trimmed by 0 bases and the J gene end by 4 bases; junction bases not matched to a gene: 8. This CDR3 is built from 17 residues. CDR3 nucleotides: TGTGCCATCAGTGAGTCGCTAGGGACAGGGGTCTTCTATGGCTACACCTTC. Amino acids: CAISESLGTGVFYGYTF.

The rearrangement uses TRBV7-6 and TRBJ1-2; 7 bases line up with TRBD1. The trim removed 5 bases at V and 4 bases at J, leaving 7 bases unmatched. Looked up from germline, CDR1 is SGHVS and CDR2 is FNYEAQ. The CDR3 contains 14 residues. As DNA, the CDR3 is TGTGCCAGCAGCCCAGGGGGTGGCTCCTATGGCTACACCTTC. Translated, it gives CASSPGGGSYGYTF. Together with reference TRBV7-6 and TRBJ1-2, the CDR3 gives the full variable domain: GAGVSQSPRYKVTKRGQDVALRCDPISGHVSLYWYRQALGQGPEFLTYFNYEAQQDKSGLPNDRFSAERPEGSISTLTIQRTEQRDSAMYRCASSPGGGSYGYTFGSGTRLTVV.

This chain links TRBV4-1 with TRBJ1-2, with 11 bases identical to TRBD1. The CDR3 extends over 15 amino acids. Germline CDR1 MGHRA, CDR2 YSYEKL. Unmatched junction bases numbered 8, after V lost 3 bases and J lost 8 bases. The CDR3 DNA reads as TGCGCCAGCAGCCAGCCCGGGACAGGGGGAAAAGGCTACACCTTC. Its translation: CASSQPGTGGKGYTF.

V gene TRBV7-9 combines with J gene TRBJ1-2; D is possibly TRBD1 (5 bases). Trimming took off 1 base at V and 7 bases at J, with 7 bases between the two ends. CDR1 SEHNR and CDR2 FQNEAQ come from the germline V gene (reference sequence). The CDR3 runs 12 residues. The CDR3 loop is CASSLGRAGYTF. As DNA, the CDR3 is TGTGCCAGCAGCTTAGGCAGGGCTGGCTACACCTTC.

The chain links TRBV6-1 to TRBJ2-7, with TRBD1 matching over 9 bases. CDR1 and CDR2 from the germline V gene are MNHNS and SASEGT. CDR3 length equals 16 residues. The V segment lost 4 bases and the J segment 1 base; nucleotides outside the gene matches: 8. The CDR3 spells CASSAGTGIFSYEQYF. The CDR3 DNA reads TGTGCCAGCAGTGCTGGGACAGGGATCTTTTCCTACGAGCAGTACTTC.

This clone has only one observation. The chain couples TRBV5-4 to TRBJ2-3; D not certain. The CDR3 is 13 residues long. Germline assignment: CDR1 SGHNT and CDR2 YYREEE (reference sequence). The V end was cut by 2 bases, the J end by 0 bases, with 4 bases between. The CDR3 sequence: CASSFKSTDTQYF. CDR3 coding DNA: TGTGCCAGCAGCTTTAAAAGCACAGATACGCAGTATTTT.

The rearrangement links TRBV14 to TRBJ2-3, with D maybe TRBD2 (6 bases). V was trimmed by 2 bases and J by 0 bases, leaving 9 bases between them. The CDR3 extends over 15 amino acids. Germline lookup yields CDR1 SGHDN and CDR2 FVKESK. CDR3 loop: CASSQNSGSTDTQYF. The CDR3 nucleotides are TGTGCCAGCAGCCAAAATAGCGGAAGCACAGATACGCAGTATTTT.

This chain uses TRBV7-9 with TRBJ1-2, with 9 bases identical to TRBD1. CDR3 length: 14 amino acids. The trim removed 5 bases at V and 7 bases at J, leaving 8 bases unmatched. CDR1 and CDR2 (germline): SEHNR, FQNEAQ (reference sequence). The CDR3 region has the DNA TGTGCCAGCAGCCTACTCGGACAGGGGTTTGGCTACACCTTC. Its protein is CASSLLGQGFGYTF.

The chain carries TRBV19 and TRBJ1-5; D not certain. Deletions cut 7 bases from V and 3 bases from J, with 10 bases between. This CDR3 has 13 amino acids. CDR1 is LNHDA and CDR2 is SQIVND in the germline V gene (reference sequence). For the CDR3, the DNA is TGTGCCAGTACCTACAGCCCCAATCAGCCCCAGCATTTT. Translation gives CASTYSPNQPQHF. The full variable domain, its missing parts supplied by reference TRBV19 and TRBJ1-5, is DGGITQSPKYLFRKEGQNVTLSCEQNLNHDAMYWYRQDPGQGLRLIYYSQIVNDFQKGDIAEGYSVSREKKESFPLTVTSAQKNPTAFYLCASTYSPNQPQHFGDGTRLSIL.

This chain connects TRBV7-9 to TRBJ2-5, with D perhaps matching TRBD2 (7 bases). Trimming removed 5 bases at V and 9 bases at J, with 13 bases between. Germline V lookup: CDR1 SEHNR, CDR2 FQNEAQ (reference sequence). The CDR3 is 12 residues long. DNA of the CDR3: TGTGCCAGCAGCCTGGGGGGGGCTGCCCAGTACTTC. Translating it yields CASSLGGAAQYF.

The chain couples TRBV9 to TRBJ2-2; 8 bases agree with TRBD2. This CDR3 region has 17 residues. Germline V gene sequence: CDR1 SGDLS, CDR2 YYNGEE. V dropped 2 bases and J dropped 1; count of bases not matched to a gene: 7. The CDR3, as DNA: TGTGCCAGCAGCGTGGGGGGTAGCGGGGTGAACACCGGGGAGCTGTTTTTT. Protein sequence: CASSVGGSGVNTGELFF.

This chain connects TRBV7-9 to TRBJ2-7, with 8 bases identical to TRBD1. The trim removed 1 base at V and 1 base at J, leaving 3 bases unmatched. This CDR3 is 15 amino acids long. The germline V gene encodes CDR1 SEHNR and CDR2 FQNEAQ (reference sequence). The CDR3 sequence is CASSLGDRGSYEQYF. CDR3 DNA: TGTGCCAGCAGCTTAGGTGACAGGGGTTCCTACGAGCAGTACTTC.